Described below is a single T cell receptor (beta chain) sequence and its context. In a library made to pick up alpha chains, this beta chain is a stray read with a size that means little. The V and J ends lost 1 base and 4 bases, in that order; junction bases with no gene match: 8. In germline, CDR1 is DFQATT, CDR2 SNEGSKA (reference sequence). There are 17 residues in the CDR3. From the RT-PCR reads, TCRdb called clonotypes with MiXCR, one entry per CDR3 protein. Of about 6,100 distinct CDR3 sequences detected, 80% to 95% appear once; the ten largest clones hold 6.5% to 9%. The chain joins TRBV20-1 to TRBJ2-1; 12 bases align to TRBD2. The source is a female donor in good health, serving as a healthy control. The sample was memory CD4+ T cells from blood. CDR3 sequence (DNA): TGCAGTGCTAGAGGCCAGGGGGGGACTAGCGGGTACAATGAGCAGTTCTTC. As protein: CSARGQGGTSGYNEQFF.